A single sample gave rise to the 7 T cell receptor beta chains below, sequenced in a study of blood T cell repertoires in COVID-19. Profiled with immunoSEQ multiplex PCR; TCRdb holds only in-frame clones, not every one. The table lists 100,000 to 150,000 clones, roughly four fifths of them singletons. The sample comprised peripheral blood. These receptors came from a man aged 55 to 70 with acute or convalescent COVID-19.

The rearrangement uses TRBV19 and TRBJ1-1; 7 nucleotides align to TRBD1. Germline CDR1 and CDR2: LNHDA and SQIVND (reference sequence). CDR3 size: 15 residues. The V gene end was trimmed by 9 bases and the J gene end by 0 bases; junction bases not matched to a gene: 10. The CDR3: CASLRRGQMNTEAFF. CDR3 sequence (DNA): TGTGCCAGCCTCCGACGGGGACAGATGAACACTGAAGCTTTCTTT.

The CDR3 reads CASSLTPNSDNEQFF. The CDR3 nucleotides are TGTGCCAGCAGCTTAACCCCGAACTCGGACAATGAGCAGTTCTTC. This chain connects TRBV7-3 to TRBJ2-1; D remains unclear. The CDR3 contains 15 residues. With 0 bases removed from V and 5 bases from J, the gap between germline ends came to 11 bases. Germline V CDR1 and CDR2: SGHTA, FQGTGA.

This clone is a singleton in its sample. CDR3 residues: CASSERATGEQYF. CDR3 DNA: TGCGCCAGCAGTGAAAGGGCTACAGGCGAGCAGTACTTC. This sequence joins TRBV10-1 and TRBJ2-7, with D possibly being TRBD1 (5 bases). CDR1 is WNHNN and CDR2 is SYGVQD in the germline V gene (reference sequence). Trimming removed 3 bases at V and 6 bases at J, with 12 bases between. This CDR3 is 13 amino acids long.

The sample holds a few counts of this clone. The rearrangement uses TRBV14 and TRBJ1-2, with TRBD1 as a possible D gene (6 bases). Germline assignment: CDR1 SGHDN and CDR2 FVKESK. This CDR3 has 15 amino acids. The V end was cut by 5 bases, the J end by 4 bases, with 17 bases between. In nucleotides, the CDR3 is TGTGCCAGCAGCAAACAACAGGGTGCCCCCTATGGCTACACCTTC. This gives the protein CASSKQQGAPYGYTF.

This chain uses TRBV3-1 (or the pseudogene TRBV3-2) with TRBJ1-6; D remains unclear. Trimming pared 1 base from V and 1 base from J, leaving 5 bases between. The CDR3 is 15 amino acids. The V gene's germline CDR1 is LGHDT and CDR2 YNNKEL (reference sequence). CDR3 region: CASSQGSSYNSPLHF. The CDR3 nucleotides read TGTGCCAGCAGCCAAGGGAGTTCCTATAATTCACCCCTCCACTTT.

This chain uses TRBV7-3 with TRBJ1-6; 9 bases align to TRBD1. V was pared by 1 base and J by 13 bases, with 8 bases of the junction left unmatched. CDR3 size: 15 residues. Germline V CDR1 and CDR2: SGHTA, FQGTGA. The CDR3 nucleotides are TGTGCCAGCAGCTTAATGGACAGGGGAAATTATCCCCTCCACTTT. Translation: CASSLMDRGNYPLHF.

CDR3 amino acids: CAWSVQGLITYEQYF. The CDR3 DNA reads as TGTGCCTGGAGTGTCCAGGGTTTGATAACTTACGAGCAGTACTTC. The genes are TRBV30 and TRBJ2-7; the D gene is possibly TRBD1 (5 bases). The CDR3 spans 15 residues. Trimming pared 0 bases from V and 4 bases from J, leaving 16 bases between. Per germline, CDR1 GTSNPN and CDR2 SVGIG (reference sequence).